These T cell receptor beta chains were read from a single sample in a study of OX40 agonist ivuxolimab in advanced cancers. Only in-frame clones appear in the TCRdb table, and some are missing; sequencing was by immunoSEQ multiplex PCR. The top ten clones hold roughly 20% of a sample with about 36,000 clones, about 81% of them seen once. The sequencing used CD4+ or CD8+ T cells sorted from blood, collected in a trial of the OX40 agonist ivuxolimab. These receptor sequences come from an adult with an advanced solid tumor such as melanoma, head and neck, liver or kidney cancer. CDR3s include the opening cysteine and the closing phenylalanine or tryptophan. Each record gives: J gene, clone size, V gene, D gene, CDR3 DNA, CDR3 protein. The D gene is left open where the match is weak. Some rows mark clone size as missing; the rest say once, few, many or name a class of expanded clone.

J: TRBJ1-3
size: -
V: TRBV11-2
D: -
DNA: TGTGCCAGCAGCTTCCGCGGGGCACGGTACTCTGGAAACACCATATATTTT
CDR3: CASSFRGARYSGNTIYF

J: TRBJ1-1
size: -
V: TRBV28
D: TRBD1
DNA: TGTGCCAGCAGTTTACTACAGGGGATTGAAGCTTTCTTT
CDR3: CASSLLQGIEAFF

J: TRBJ1-2
size: -
V: TRBV29-1
D: -
DNA: TGCAGCGTTGAGGGGGTCAGGGCTTATGGCTACACCTTC
CDR3: CSVEGVRAYGYTF

J: TRBJ1-4
size: -
V: TRBV27
D: -
DNA: TGTGCCAGCGCTCGGGAGCGGAATGAAAAACTGTTTTTT
CDR3: CASARERNEKLFF

J: TRBJ1-2
size: -
V: TRBV18
D: TRBD1
DNA: TGTGCCAGCTCACACTCTTATGAGACAGGGAGGGATGGCTACACCTTC
CDR3: CASSHSYETGRDGYTF

J: TRBJ2-2
size: -
V: TRBV18
D: -
DNA: TGTGCCAGCTCCCAGGGGTCCACGAACACCGGGGAGCTGTTTTTT
CDR3: CASSQGSTNTGELFF

J: TRBJ1-6
size: -
V: TRBV5-1
D: TRBD1
DNA: TGCGCCAGCAGGCGAACAGGGGGCGTTAATTCACCCCTCCACTTT
CDR3: CASRRTGGVNSPLHF

J: TRBJ2-2
size: -
V: TRBV5-6
D: -
DNA: TGTGCCAGCAGCTTGACCGGGACTGTGACCGGGGAGCTGTTTTTT
CDR3: CASSLTGTVTGELFF

J: TRBJ2-3
size: -
V: TRBV19
D: TRBD1
DNA: TGTGCCAGTAGTATAGTTTGGACAGGGAACACAGATACGCAGTATTTT
CDR3: CASSIVWTGNTDTQYF

J: TRBJ2-2
size: -
V: TRBV5-4
D: TRBD1
DNA: TGTGCCAGCAGCTTTAGACAGGGACCTACCGGGGAGCTGTTTTTT
CDR3: CASSFRQGPTGELFF

J: TRBJ1-2
size: -
V: TRBV5-4
D: -
DNA: TGTGCCAGCAGCTTGGAATCAAGGGGCTACACCTTC
CDR3: CASSLESRGYTF

J: TRBJ1-4
size: -
V: TRBV7-9
D: TRBD1
DNA: TGTGCCAGCAGCGTAGGGACAGGGGCAACTAATGAAAAACTGTTTTTT
CDR3: CASSVGTGATNEKLFF

J: TRBJ2-3
size: -
V: TRBV11-2
D: TRBD2
DNA: TGTGCCAGCAGCTTAGTTAGCGGGGGGGCCGATACGCAGTATTTT
CDR3: CASSLVSGGADTQYF

J: TRBJ2-1
size: few
V: TRBV19
D: -
DNA: TGTGCCAGTAGTAAGGACGTGTCCTCCTACAATGAGCAGTTCTTC
CDR3: CASSKDVSSYNEQFF

J: TRBJ1-1
size: once
V: TRBV27
D: TRBD1
DNA: TGTGCCAGCAGGCTCCAGGTGGGACAGGGAGCTTTCTTT
CDR3: CASRLQVGQGAFF

J: TRBJ1-4
size: -
V: TRBV6-1
D: -
DNA: TGTGCCAGCAGTGCTAGGGGGAATAATGAAAAACTGTTTTTT
CDR3: CASSARGNNEKLFF

J: TRBJ2-1
size: -
V: TRBV29-1
D: -
DNA: TGCAGCGTTGAAGGTCCTGAGCAGTTCTTC
CDR3: CSVEGPEQFF

J: TRBJ1-6
size: -
V: TRBV30
D: -
DNA: TGTGCCTGGAGCGACCCCCGCGGACATCCCAGTAATTCACCCCTCCACTTT
CDR3: CAWSDPRGHPSNSPLHF

J: TRBJ1-1
size: -
V: TRBV12-5
D: TRBD1
DNA: TGTGCTAGTGGTTTGGGACAGGGGGCCGCTTTCTTT
CDR3: CASGLGQGAAFF

J: TRBJ2-6
size: -
V: TRBV2
D: -
DNA: TGTGCCAGCAGGAGGGGGGCTGGGGCCAACGTCCTGACTTTC
CDR3: CASRRGAGANVLTF

J: TRBJ1-1
size: -
V: TRBV18
D: -
DNA: TGTGCCAGCTCACCCTCACAGGGTGAAGCTTTCTTT
CDR3: CASSPSQGEAFF

J: TRBJ1-6
size: -
V: TRBV10-1
D: -
DNA: TGCGCCAGCGCGCCTGACGGGGCTTCACCCCTCCACTTT
CDR3: CASAPDGASPLHF

J: TRBJ1-3
size: once
V: TRBV2
D: -
DNA: TGTGCCACCAGAGGGGACTCTGGAAACACCATATATTTT
CDR3: CATRGDSGNTIYF

J: TRBJ1-5
size: few
V: TRBV7-2
D: TRBD1
DNA: TGTGCCAGCAGCTCCCTGGGACAGAGTAATCAGCCCCAGCATTTT
CDR3: CASSSLGQSNQPQHF

J: TRBJ2-3
size: -
V: TRBV6-4
D: TRBD2
DNA: TGTGCCAGCAGTGGAGCGGGGGGCACAGATACGCAGTATTTT
CDR3: CASSGAGGTDTQYF

J: TRBJ2-3
size: -
V: TRBV7-8
D: TRBD2
DNA: TGTGCCAGCAGCCTGAACCCCTGGACTGGGCGGGGGACGCAGTATTTT
CDR3: CASSLNPWTGRGTQYF

J: TRBJ2-3
size: -
V: TRBV7-2
D: -
DNA: TGTGCCAGCAGCTTAGTAAGAGGCGTCTCCACAGATACGCAGTATTTT
CDR3: CASSLVRGVSTDTQYF

J: TRBJ2-5
size: -
V: TRBV5-1
D: -
DNA: TGCGCCAGCAGCCGGGGGACCTTGCGTGAGGAGACCCAGTACTTC
CDR3: CASSRGTLREETQYF

J: TRBJ2-5
size: -
V: TRBV4-2
D: -
DNA: TGTGCCAGCAGCCAAGAATGGCAGCCTCAAGAGACCCAGTACTTC
CDR3: CASSQEWQPQETQYF

J: TRBJ2-7
size: once
V: TRBV5-1
D: TRBD1
DNA: TGCGCCAGCAGCTTGGCTGGGGACAGGGGAGGCGAGCAGTACTTC
CDR3: CASSLAGDRGGEQYF

J: TRBJ2-3
size: -
V: TRBV6-5
D: -
DNA: TGTGCCAGCAGTCGGACAGCTAGCACAGATACGCAGTATTTT
CDR3: CASSRTASTDTQYF

J: TRBJ2-3
size: few
V: TRBV6-5
D: -
DNA: TGTGCCAGCAGTTCGGGCGGGGGCGGAACAGATACGCAGTATTTT
CDR3: CASSSGGGGTDTQYF

J: TRBJ2-1
size: -
V: TRBV4-2
D: -
DNA: TGTGCCAGCAGCCAGACGAGGGGGGGTGCCTACAATGAGCAGTTCTTC
CDR3: CASSQTRGGAYNEQFF

J: TRBJ2-7
size: -
V: TRBV28
D: -
DNA: TGTGCCAGCAGTTTTATGCGCCGCACCGGCTCCTACGAGCAGTACTTC
CDR3: CASSFMRRTGSYEQYF

J: TRBJ1-2
size: few
V: TRBV4-1
D: -
DNA: TGCGCCAGCAGCCAATATGGGGGAGACTATGGCTACACCTTC
CDR3: CASSQYGGDYGYTF

J: TRBJ1-5
size: -
V: TRBV15
D: -
DNA: TGTGCCACCAGCAGAGCTATAGGCTCCCCTAGCAATCAGCCCCAGCATTTT
CDR3: CATSRAIGSPSNQPQHF

J: TRBJ2-5
size: -
V: TRBV7-9
D: -
DNA: TGTGCCAGCAGCTGGCGGACTCCTGGTTCACAGTACTTC
CDR3: CASSWRTPGSQYF

J: TRBJ1-5
size: few
V: TRBV7-3
D: -
DNA: TGTGCCAGCAGCGCAGGGCAGAATCAGCCCCAGCATTTT
CDR3: CASSAGQNQPQHF

J: TRBJ1-5
size: -
V: TRBV28
D: -
DNA: TGTGCCAGCAGTTTAAGAGGGAGGCGGCCCCAGCATTTT
CDR3: CASSLRGRRPQHF

J: TRBJ1-3
size: -
V: TRBV6-5
D: TRBD1
DNA: TGTGCCAGCAGTTTACACCGGGACAGGGCTGGAAACACCATATATTTT
CDR3: CASSLHRDRAGNTIYF

J: TRBJ2-7
size: once
V: TRBV28
D: -
DNA: TGTGCCAGCAGTCAGGGGGGGGCCTCCTACGAGCAGTACTTC
CDR3: CASSQGGASYEQYF

J: TRBJ1-5
size: -
V: TRBV6-1
D: -
DNA: TGTGCCAGCAGAGAATCCAGGGGAAGCAATCAGCCCCAGCATTTT
CDR3: CASRESRGSNQPQHF